These T cell receptor beta chains were read from a single sample in a study of control samples from healthy donors and cancer patients. The assay was immunoSEQ multiplex PCR, and TCRdb's table has in-frame clones only and misses some. This table holds some 150,000 clones, 94% found once. The sample comprised blood. These receptors came from a man in his forties in good health. The CDR3 runs from the conserved cysteine through the conserved F or W.

j_call v_call cdr3_aa
TRBJ2-2 TRBV7-9 CASSDTGTDYTGELFF
TRBJ2-7 TRBV7-3 CASSPSHTGMGEQYF
TRBJ1-3 TRBV21-1 CASSKRRCSGNTIYF
TRBJ1-6 TRBV5-4 CASSFDRKNSPLHF
TRBJ2-3 TRBV24-1 CATSGGGVADTQYF
TRBJ1-1 TRBV6-5 CASSYSTGGVDTEAFF
TRBJ2-5 TRBV5-1 CASKRGAEGTQYF
TRBJ2-2 TRBV6-2/TRBV6-3 CASSSTWSGELFF
TRBJ1-5 TRBV10-3 CAISESRGGQPQHF
TRBJ2-7 TRBV6-6 CASSLNPYEQYF
TRBJ2-7 TRBV4-1 CASSQYSTGESYEQYF
TRBJ2-3 TRBV19 CASSPRADSTDTQYF
TRBJ2-3 TRBV12-5 CASGLRLAGGQGLDTQYF
TRBJ2-7 TRBV3-1/TRBV3-2 CASSISSYEQYF
TRBJ1-1 TRBV7-2 CASSPDRLGEAFF
TRBJ1-2 TRBV2 CASNLQGTGYTF
TRBJ1-5 TRBV18 CASSPGYNQPQHF
TRBJ2-3 TRBV9 CASSVSGEPIDTQYF
TRBJ2-7 TRBV5-1 CASSSRTGVTYEQYF
TRBJ1-5 TRBV19 CASKGSPARDQPQHF
TRBJ1-1 TRBV10-2 CASSATVNTEAFF
TRBJ1-1 TRBV11-2 CASSFTGGPEEAFF